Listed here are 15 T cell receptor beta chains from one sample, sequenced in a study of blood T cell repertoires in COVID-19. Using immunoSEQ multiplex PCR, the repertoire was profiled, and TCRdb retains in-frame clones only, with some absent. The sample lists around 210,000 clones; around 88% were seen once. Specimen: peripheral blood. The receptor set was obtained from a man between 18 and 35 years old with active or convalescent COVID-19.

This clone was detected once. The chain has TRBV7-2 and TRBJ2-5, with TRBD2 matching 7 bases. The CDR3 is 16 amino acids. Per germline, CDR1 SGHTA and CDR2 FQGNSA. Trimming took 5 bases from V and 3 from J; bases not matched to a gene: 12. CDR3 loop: CASSPDGASGEETQYF. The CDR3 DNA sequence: TGTGCCAGCAGCCCAGACGGAGCTAGCGGAGAAGAGACCCAGTACTTC.

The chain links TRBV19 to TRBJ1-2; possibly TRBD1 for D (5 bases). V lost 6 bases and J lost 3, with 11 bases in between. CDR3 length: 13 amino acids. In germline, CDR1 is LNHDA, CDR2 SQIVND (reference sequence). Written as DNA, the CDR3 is TGTGCCAGTAGCCATGACAGTTACTATGGCTACACCTTC. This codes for CASSHDSYYGYTF.

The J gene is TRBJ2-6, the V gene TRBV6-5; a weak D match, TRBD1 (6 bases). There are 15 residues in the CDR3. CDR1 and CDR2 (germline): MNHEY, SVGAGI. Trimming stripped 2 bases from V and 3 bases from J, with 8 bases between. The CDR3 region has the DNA TGTGCCAGCAGTTACCAGGGGTATGGGGCCAACGTCCTGACTTTC. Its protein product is CASSYQGYGANVLTF.

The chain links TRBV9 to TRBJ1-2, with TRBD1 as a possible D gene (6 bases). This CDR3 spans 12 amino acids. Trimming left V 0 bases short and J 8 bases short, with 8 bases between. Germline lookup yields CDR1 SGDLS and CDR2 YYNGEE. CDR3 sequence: CASSVAGGGYTF. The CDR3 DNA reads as TGTGCCAGCAGCGTAGCGGGGGGCGGCTACACCTTC.

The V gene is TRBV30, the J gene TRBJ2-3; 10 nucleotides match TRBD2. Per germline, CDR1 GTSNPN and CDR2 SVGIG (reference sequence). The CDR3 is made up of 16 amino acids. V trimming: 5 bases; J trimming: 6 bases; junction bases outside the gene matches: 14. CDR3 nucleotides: TGTGCCTGGGGGAGCGGGAGGGTCAGGGGTCCCGATACGCAGTATTTT. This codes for CAWGSGRVRGPDTQYF.

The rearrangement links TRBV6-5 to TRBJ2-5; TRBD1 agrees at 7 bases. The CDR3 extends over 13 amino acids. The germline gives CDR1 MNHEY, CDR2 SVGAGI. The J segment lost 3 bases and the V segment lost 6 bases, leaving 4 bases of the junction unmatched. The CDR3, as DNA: TGTGCCAGCAGGGTCGACAGGGAAGAGACCCAGTACTTC. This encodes CASRVDREETQYF.

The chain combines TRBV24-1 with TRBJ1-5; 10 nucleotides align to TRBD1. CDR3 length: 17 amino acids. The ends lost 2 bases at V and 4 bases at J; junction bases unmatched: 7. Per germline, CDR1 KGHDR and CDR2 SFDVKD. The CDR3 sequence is CATSDSGTGVLNQPQHF. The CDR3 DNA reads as TGTGCCACCAGTGATTCCGGGACAGGGGTCTTAAATCAGCCCCAGCATTTT.

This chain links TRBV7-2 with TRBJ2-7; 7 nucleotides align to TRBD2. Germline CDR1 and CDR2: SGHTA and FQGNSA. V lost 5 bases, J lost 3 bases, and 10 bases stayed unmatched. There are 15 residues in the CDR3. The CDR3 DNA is TGTGCCAGCAGCCCCCCAGCGGGGCGGAACTACGAGCAGTACTTC. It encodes CASSPPAGRNYEQYF.

For the CDR3, the DNA is TGTGCCAGTAGTCCCCCTACGCAGGGGATGAACGAGCAGTACTTC. Its protein is CASSPPTQGMNEQYF. The chain employs TRBV19 and TRBJ2-7; D is possibly TRBD1 (6 bases). The CDR3 has 15 residues. V lost 5 bases to trimming and J lost 5 bases, with 19 bases between them. Germline CDR1 is LNHDA and CDR2 is SQIVND (reference sequence).

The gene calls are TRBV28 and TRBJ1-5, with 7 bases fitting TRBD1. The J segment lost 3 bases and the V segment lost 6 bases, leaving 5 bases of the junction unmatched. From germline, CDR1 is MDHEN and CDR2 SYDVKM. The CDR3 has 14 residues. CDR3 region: CASSHRGSNQPQHF. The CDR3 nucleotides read TGTGCCAGCAGCCACAGGGGATCCAATCAGCCCCAGCATTTT.

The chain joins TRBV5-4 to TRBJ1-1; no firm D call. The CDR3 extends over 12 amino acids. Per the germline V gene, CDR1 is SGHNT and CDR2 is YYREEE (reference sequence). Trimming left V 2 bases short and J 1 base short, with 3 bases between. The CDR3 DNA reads TGTGCCAGCAGCTTCGGGAACACTGAAGCTTTCTTT. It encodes CASSFGNTEAFF.

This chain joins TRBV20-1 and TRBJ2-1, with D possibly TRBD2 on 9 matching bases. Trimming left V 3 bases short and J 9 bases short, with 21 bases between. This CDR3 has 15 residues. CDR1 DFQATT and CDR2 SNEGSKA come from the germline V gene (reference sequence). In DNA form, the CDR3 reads TGCAGTGCTAGTCTAGCGGGACAGGCCCATCCTGAGCAGTTCTTC. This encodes CSASLAGQAHPEQFF.

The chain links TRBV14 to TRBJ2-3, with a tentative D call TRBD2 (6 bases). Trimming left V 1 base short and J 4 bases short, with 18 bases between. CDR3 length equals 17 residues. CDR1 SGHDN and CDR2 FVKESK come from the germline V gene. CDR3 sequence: CASSQGGYGRLADTQYF. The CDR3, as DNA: TGTGCCAGCAGCCAAGGAGGTTACGGGAGACTCGCAGATACGCAGTATTTT.

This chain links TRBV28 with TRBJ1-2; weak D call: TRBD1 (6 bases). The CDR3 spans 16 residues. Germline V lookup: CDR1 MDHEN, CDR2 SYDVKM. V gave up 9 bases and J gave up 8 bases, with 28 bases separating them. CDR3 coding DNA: TGTGCCAGTAGCGCGCAGATTAACAGGGCCATCGGGGGCTACACCTTC. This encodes CASSAQINRAIGGYTF.

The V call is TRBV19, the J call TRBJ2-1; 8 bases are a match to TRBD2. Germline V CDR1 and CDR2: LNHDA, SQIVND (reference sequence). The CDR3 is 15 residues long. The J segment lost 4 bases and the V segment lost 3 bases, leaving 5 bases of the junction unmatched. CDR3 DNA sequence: TGTGCCAGTAGTATCGGTAGCGGGGATTACAATGAGCAGTTCTTC. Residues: CASSIGSGDYNEQFF.